The next 19 T cell receptor beta chains were all read from a single sample in a study of cytomegalovirus exposure and HLA in healthy donors. Measured with immunoSEQ multiplex PCR; TCRdb has only the in-frame clones, and not every one. The sample has more than 100,000 clones; more than 70% are singletons. The material sequenced was PBMCs. All receptors come from a man in his thirties or forties in good health and CMV-seronegative.

The rearrangement links TRBV7-9 to TRBJ2-7; 7 nucleotides line up with TRBD2. This CDR3 region has 13 residues. Germline V lookup: CDR1 SEHNR, CDR2 FQNEAQ (reference sequence). The ends lost 3 bases at V and 6 bases at J; junction bases unmatched: 5. The CDR3 loop reads CASSFGGSGEQYF. DNA of the CDR3: TGTGCCAGCAGCTTTGGCGGGAGTGGCGAGCAGTACTTC.

This sequence joins TRBV10-3 and TRBJ2-1; no firm D call. The V gene's germline CDR1 is ENHRY and CDR2 SYGVKD. Trimming shortened V by 2 bases and J by 0 bases, and 8 bases separated the two germline ends. The CDR3 has 15 amino acids. CDR3 residues: CAISEELSSYNEQFF. The CDR3 region has the DNA TGTGCCATCAGTGAGGAACTGAGCTCCTACAATGAGCAGTTCTTC.

The chain employs TRBV27 and TRBJ2-7, with a weak D call TRBD1 (6 bases). In germline, CDR1 is MNHEY, CDR2 SMNVEV (reference sequence). This CDR3 has 14 amino acids. The V and J ends lost 8 bases and 5 bases respectively, with 19 bases between them. This CDR3 reads CASGRDNLLHEQYF. In DNA, the CDR3 is TGTGCCAGCGGCCGGGACAATCTTCTCCACGAGCAGTACTTC.

The chain joins TRBV6-5 to TRBJ1-4, with 7 bases that match TRBD1. The CDR3 covers 16 residues. Trimming removed 0 bases from V and 7 bases from J; junction bases left unmatched: 8. CDR1 and CDR2 (germline): MNHEY, SVGAGI. The CDR3 spells CASSYSGTGDTEKLFF. In DNA, the CDR3 is TGTGCCAGCAGTTACTCAGGTACAGGGGATACTGAAAAACTGTTTTTT.

The V and J genes are TRBV5-1 and TRBJ1-1, with D unclear. V dropped 0 bases and J dropped 7 bases, with 13 bases sitting between them. The CDR3 covers 14 residues. Germline lookup yields CDR1 SGHRS and CDR2 YFSETQ. The CDR3 here is CASSLALEKGEAFF. CDR3 coding DNA: TGCGCCAGCAGCTTGGCTCTGGAGAAAGGTGAAGCTTTCTTT.

The rearrangement uses TRBV5-1 and TRBJ2-1; the D gene is possibly TRBD1 (5 bases). Trimming pared 2 bases from V and 6 bases from J, leaving 12 bases between. The germline V gene encodes CDR1 SGHRS and CDR2 YFSETQ. This CDR3 has 14 residues. CDR3 region: CASSLAQGVNEQFF. The CDR3 nucleotides are TGCGCCAGCAGCTTAGCTCAGGGCGTCAATGAGCAGTTCTTC.

This chain connects TRBV19 to TRBJ1-5, with D perhaps matching TRBD1 (5 bases). Between the trimmed V and J ends, which lost 7 bases and 2 bases, there was a span of 21 bases. Per the germline V gene, CDR1 is LNHDA and CDR2 is SQIVND (reference sequence). The CDR3 is 17 residues long. CDR3 sequence: CASIQDTLGGGNQPQHF. In DNA form, the CDR3 reads TGTGCCAGTATACAGGACACTCTGGGAGGGGGCAATCAGCCCCAGCATTTT.

V and J are TRBV7-2 and TRBJ1-1; 8 bases match TRBD1. This CDR3 comprises 14 residues. Trimming at V came to 1 base and at J to 6 bases, leaving 4 bases not matched to a gene. Looked up from germline, CDR1 is SGHTA and CDR2 is FQGNSA. The DNA for the CDR3 is TGTGCCAGCAGCTTAGACCTCAGGGGGCCTGAAGCTTTCTTT. As protein: CASSLDLRGPEAFF.

This sequence joins TRBV4-3 and TRBJ2-2; D is unclear. V was pared by 0 bases and J by 3 bases, with 8 bases between. CDR1 and CDR2 (germline): LGHNA, YSLEER. CDR3 length: 15 amino acids. The CDR3 DNA reads TGCGCCAGCAGCCAAGATTCGACTGACACCGGGGAGCTGTTTTTT. Amino acid sequence: CASSQDSTDTGELFF.

This chain links TRBV4-3 with TRBJ1-1; D might be TRBD1 (5 bases). Germline CDR1 reads LGHNA; CDR2 reads YSLEER. V was pared by 1 base and J by 3 bases, with 15 bases between. The CDR3 contains 16 residues. DNA for the CDR3: TGCGCCAGCAGCCAAGTGTTGTCAGACAGTGACACTGAAGCTTTCTTT. Translating it yields CASSQVLSDSDTEAFF.

The J gene is TRBJ1-5, the V gene TRBV19, with 9 positions matching TRBD1. With 7 bases clipped from V and 4 bases from J, the junction kept 8 bases outside the gene matches. Germline lookup yields CDR1 LNHDA and CDR2 SQIVND (reference sequence). The CDR3 runs 15 residues. The CDR3 protein is CASNRFGQGNQPQHF. The CDR3 nucleotides are TGTGCCAGTAACCGGTTTGGACAGGGGAATCAGCCCCAGCATTTT.

The chain has TRBV5-6 and TRBJ2-1, with D maybe TRBD1 (6 bases). The CDR3 is 13 residues long. The V end lost 5 bases, the J end lost 13 bases, and 19 bases lay between the germline ends. In germline, CDR1 is SGHDT, CDR2 YYEEEE. The chain's CDR3 is CASRNGQSGVQFF. The DNA of the CDR3 is TGTGCCAGCAGAAACGGACAGTCTGGGGTTCAGTTCTTC. The complete variable domain, with remaining parts taken from reference TRBV5-6 and TRBJ2-1, reads DAGVTQSPTHLIKTRGQQVTLRCSPKSGHDTVSWYQQALGQGPQFIFQYYEEEERQRGNFPDRFSGHQFPNYSSELNVNALLLGDSALYLCASRNGQSGVQFFGPGTRLTVL.

The chain recombines TRBV15 with TRBJ2-7; no reliable D call. V gave up 3 bases and J gave up 2 bases, with 14 bases separating them. Germline assignment: CDR1 LNHNV and CDR2 YYDKDF (reference sequence). The CDR3 runs 15 residues. In nucleotides, the CDR3 is TGTGCCACCAGCAGGCCGGTTGAGAGCCCCTACGAGCAGTACTTC. This codes for CATSRPVESPYEQYF.

The chain is built from TRBV5-5 and TRBJ1-2, with 10 nucleotides matching TRBD1. This CDR3 has 16 amino acids. Germline V lookup: CDR1 SGHKS, CDR2 YYEKEE (reference sequence). The V gene end was trimmed by 7 bases and the J gene end by 3 bases; junction bases not matched to a gene: 12. The CDR3 loop reads CASATTGTGADYGYTF. In DNA, the CDR3 is TGTGCCAGCGCAACTACCGGGACAGGGGCGGACTATGGCTACACCTTC.

The chain recombines TRBV5-5 with TRBJ1-5, with TRBD1 identical over 9 bases. The CDR3 sequence is 15 residues long. Germline CDR1 SGHKS, CDR2 YYEKEE (reference sequence). V shed 0 bases and J 5 bases; nucleotides not matched to a gene: 3. Here the CDR3 DNA reads TGTGCCAGCAGCTTGGTATGGACAGGGGATCAGCCCCAGCATTTT. Translating it yields CASSLVWTGDQPQHF.

This chain links TRBV27 with TRBJ2-3; TRBD2 might be the D (5 bases). The CDR3 loop spans 14 amino acids. Germline V lookup: CDR1 MNHEY, CDR2 SMNVEV (reference sequence). The V end was cut by 2 bases, the J end by 6 bases, with 12 bases between. In nucleotides, the CDR3 is TGTGCCAGCAGTTTAAACCTACCGGGGGATACGCAGTATTTT. Protein sequence: CASSLNLPGDTQYF.

The chain has TRBV7-9 and TRBJ2-7; a possible D gene is TRBD2 (5 bases). V was shortened by 10 bases and J by 2 bases, with 18 bases between the two germline ends. Looked up from germline, CDR1 is SEHNR and CDR2 is FQNEAQ (reference sequence). CDR3 length: 14 residues. CDR3 bases: TGTGCCACAGGCGGGTGGGGAGAGACCTACGAGCAGTACTTC. This gives the protein CATGGWGETYEQYF.

This chain links TRBV15 with TRBJ2-1, with 12 bases aligning to TRBD1. The V and J ends lost 1 base and 5 bases, in that order; junction bases with no gene match: 3. The germline CDR1 and CDR2 sequences are LNHNV and YYDKDF (reference sequence). The CDR3 contains 16 residues. In nucleotides, the CDR3 is TGTGCCACCAGCAGAGCCGGGACAGGGGGCCACAATGAGCAGTTCTTC. Translation: CATSRAGTGGHNEQFF.

The J gene is TRBJ2-7, the V gene TRBV5-1; D perhaps matches TRBD2 (6 bases). In germline, CDR1 is SGHRS, CDR2 YFSETQ. Trimming stripped 9 bases from V and 5 bases from J, with 18 bases between. This CDR3 has 13 residues. The CDR3 region has the DNA TGCGCCACCAGATATGGGGGGTCCAACGAGCAGTACTTC. Its protein is CATRYGGSNEQYF.